These T cell receptor beta chains were read from a single sample in a study of blood T cells in healthy people across ages. TCRdb re-called the 5' RACE reads with MiXCR, one entry per CDR3 protein. The repertoire includes some 1.7 million distinct CDR3 sequences, roughly 27% of them detected once, and over 7% sits in the top ten. Sequenced sample: blood. The receptors come from a woman aged 30 to 39 in good health. CDR3s include the opening cysteine and the closing phenylalanine or tryptophan. A D gene is named only where the DNA matches it firmly. A clone size is listed for some rows: how often the clone was seen (once, few, many), or a class if it is expanded.

CDR3nt	CDR3aa	d_gene	abundance	j_gene	v_gene
TGTGCCAGCAGCCCCCCGTACGGACAAGAGACCCAGTACTTC	CASSPPYGQETQYF	NA	many	TRBJ2-5	TRBV5-5
TGTGCCAGCAGGCCAGGGGATGCTAACTATGGCTACACCTTC	CASRPGDANYGYTF	NA	few	TRBJ1-2	TRBV7-9
TGCAGCGTTCCATCCGCGGGAGGTGATGATACGCAGTATTTT	CSVPSAGGDDTQYF	TRBD2	NA	TRBJ2-3	TRBV29-1
TGTGCCAGCAGTTCCCGCTATGGGAGGAGCGAGCAGTACTTC	CASSSRYGRSEQYF	NA	NA	TRBJ2-7	TRBV28
TGTGCCAGCAGTTTCCGGACAGGGAATGGCTACACCTTC	CASSFRTGNGYTF	TRBD1	NA	TRBJ1-2	TRBV12-3/TRBV12-4
TGTGCCAGCAGTTACGGGACTAGCGGGAGCGATACGCAGTATTTT	CASSYGTSGSDTQYF	TRBD2	few	TRBJ2-3	TRBV12-3/TRBV12-4
TGTGCCAGCAGCCTCGGAACAGTGGCAAATGAAAAACTGTTTTTT	CASSLGTVANEKLFF	NA	NA	TRBJ1-4	TRBV11-2
TGTGCCAGCAGTGCGCGCGGGGCAGGGACTGAAGCTTTCTTT	CASSARGAGTEAFF	NA	NA	TRBJ1-1	TRBV6-1
TGCAGTGCACTTGACAATTTAGGGTATGGCTACACCTTC	CSALDNLGYGYTF	NA	NA	TRBJ1-2	TRBV20-1
TGTGCCAGCAGCCAACATCGGAGCTCTGGAAACACCATATATTTT	CASSQHRSSGNTIYF	NA	few	TRBJ1-3	TRBV3-1
TGTGCCAGCAGTTTCAGGAGAGTCCAAGAGACCCAGTACTTC	CASSFRRVQETQYF	NA	many	TRBJ2-5	TRBV12-3/TRBV12-4
TGTGCCAGCAGCTTATTTGGTGATGCTGAAGCTTTCTTT	CASSLFGDAEAFF	NA	many	TRBJ1-1	TRBV11-1
TGTGCCATCAGTGAGACGCGGACAGGGGGCGGAGAGCAGTACTTC	CAISETRTGGGEQYF	TRBD1	many	TRBJ2-7	TRBV10-3
TGCGCCAGCAGCCAACCCGCCAGCTCTCAAGAGACCCAGTACTTC	CASSQPASSQETQYF	NA	NA	TRBJ2-5	TRBV4-1
TGTGCCAGCAGCGGACCGGACAGCCAAGAGACCCAGTACTTC	CASSGPDSQETQYF	NA	many	TRBJ2-5	TRBV9
TGTGCCAGCAGTTCTCCAACTAGCGGCCGCCAAGAGACCCAGTACTTC	CASSSPTSGRQETQYF	TRBD2	NA	TRBJ2-5	TRBV12-3/TRBV12-4
TGTGCCAGCAGCCAACGCCGGCAGGCTGAAGCTTTCTTT	CASSQRRQAEAFF	NA	NA	TRBJ1-1	TRBV3-1
TGCAGTGCTAGAGAAGGCGGGCGAGACTACGAGCAGTACTTC	CSAREGGRDYEQYF	NA	many	TRBJ2-7	TRBV20-1
TGTGCCAGCAGCTTGGCTAGCAGTTACACAGATACGCAGTATTTT	CASSLASSYTDTQYF	NA	few	TRBJ2-3	TRBV5-5
TGCAGCGTTGTGGCAGATGGCTACACCTTC	CSVVADGYTF	NA	few	TRBJ1-2	TRBV29-1
TGTGCCAGCAGCTATGCCCCCGGGATGGCAGCGGGAGGGACCTACGAGCAGTACTTC	CASSYAPGMAAGGTYEQYF	TRBD2	many	TRBJ2-7	TRBV7-2
TGTGCCAGCAGCGAATGGGGGGGAGACAACACTGAAGCTTTCTTT	CASSEWGGDNTEAFF	NA	few	TRBJ1-1	TRBV9
TGTGCCTGGACCCCGGGACTAGCGATGAACATTCAGTACTTC	CAWTPGLAMNIQYF	TRBD2	many	TRBJ2-4	TRBV30
TGTGCCAGCAGCCAGGATTACAGCCCTTTCCATGGCTACACCTTC	CASSQDYSPFHGYTF	NA	NA	TRBJ1-2	TRBV3-1
TGTGCCAGCAGTATGACAGAAAATGAAAAACTGTTTTTT	CASSMTENEKLFF	NA	NA	TRBJ1-4	TRBV12-3/TRBV12-4
TGTGCCAGCAGCTTAGGCCGCAGGAGATCCTACAATGAGCAGTTCTTC	CASSLGRRRSYNEQFF	NA	many	TRBJ2-1	TRBV7-8
TGTGCCAGCAGCCCCGGGCCGGGACAGGACTTCTCTGGGGCCAACGTCCTGACTTTC	CASSPGPGQDFSGANVLTF	TRBD1	many	TRBJ2-6	TRBV5-5
TGCAGCGTTGAAGACGACAGGGAGTACGAGCAGTACTTC	CSVEDDREYEQYF	TRBD1	few	TRBJ2-7	TRBV29-1
TGTGCCAGCAGCCGACTCCCGACAGGAGCGAACACTGAAGCTTTCTTT	CASSRLPTGANTEAFF	NA	NA	TRBJ1-1	TRBV11-2
TGCAGTGCTAGAGAGGGGACTAGTGTGCGCGAGCAGTACTTC	CSAREGTSVREQYF	TRBD2	many	TRBJ2-7	TRBV20-1
TGTGCCAGCAGCTTCACAGGGACAGATACGCAGTATTTT	CASSFTGTDTQYF	NA	many	TRBJ2-3	TRBV12-3/TRBV12-4
TGCAGTGCTAGACCCCGGGGACGTCAAGAGACCCAGTACTTC	CSARPRGRQETQYF	NA	NA	TRBJ2-5	TRBV20-1
TGTGCCAGCACTTCCACAGGGGATGGCTACACCTTC	CASTSTGDGYTF	TRBD1	NA	TRBJ1-2	TRBV7-2
TGTGCCAGCAGTTCGGCAGCGGGGGTGTCCACAGATACGCAGTATTTT	CASSSAAGVSTDTQYF	TRBD2	NA	TRBJ2-3	TRBV12-3/TRBV12-4
TGCGCCAGCAGCCAAGTTCAGGACAGGGGACACGAGCAGTACTTC	CASSQVQDRGHEQYF	TRBD1	many	TRBJ2-7	TRBV4-3
TGTGCCAGCAGCCCACAGGGTGGCAATCAGCCCCAGCATTTT	CASSPQGGNQPQHF	NA	many	TRBJ1-5	TRBV18
TGTGCCACCAGCAGGAAACAGAGCTCCTACGAGCAGTACTTC	CATSRKQSSYEQYF	NA	many	TRBJ2-7	TRBV15
TGTGCCAGCAGCAAGACAGGGGGCGCGTACACTGAAGCTTTCTTT	CASSKTGGAYTEAFF	TRBD1	NA	TRBJ1-1	TRBV2
TGTGCCATCAGACCATCGACAGGGAACGAGCAGTACTTC	CAIRPSTGNEQYF	TRBD1	few	TRBJ2-7	TRBV10-3
TGTGCCAGCAGCCCCCTTCAGCCCGGGGATGAGCAGTTCTTC	CASSPLQPGDEQFF	NA	few	TRBJ2-1	TRBV7-3
TGCAGCGTCAGCCGGGACCGAAGTAACAATGAGCAGTACTTC	CSVSRDRSNNEQYF	NA	NA	TRBJ2-4	TRBV29-1
TGTGCCAGCAGTGAAATGGGACTAGCGGGAAGGAGTGAGCAGTTCTTC	CASSEMGLAGRSEQFF	TRBD2	NA	TRBJ2-1	TRBV2
TGCAGTGCTAGAGATTCAGCCTTCCAGCCCCAGCATTTT	CSARDSAFQPQHF	NA	NA	TRBJ1-5	TRBV20-1
TGTGCCAGCAGCGGTCTAGCGGGTCCGCACTCCTACAATGAGCAGTTCTTC	CASSGLAGPHSYNEQFF	TRBD2	few	TRBJ2-1	TRBV7-2
TGTGCCATCAGTGAGTCGCAAGAGACCCAGTACTTC	CAISESQETQYF	NA	many	TRBJ2-5	TRBV10-3
TGCAGTGCCGGTCGAGAGGGCCAAAACTTCAATGAGCAGTACTTC	CSAGREGQNFNEQYF	NA	NA	TRBJ2-5	TRBV20-1
TGTGCCAGCAGCGTAACCACCGGGACAGGGGGTGGTACTGAAGCTTTCTTT	CASSVTTGTGGGTEAFF	TRBD1	NA	TRBJ1-1	TRBV9
TGTGCCAGCAGCTTGAATCGCCGGCTAGCGGGGAATGAGCAGTTCTTC	CASSLNRRLAGNEQFF	TRBD2	few	TRBJ2-1	TRBV5-6
TGCGCCAGCTGCTTGGATCTCATGAACACTGAAGCTTTCTTT	CASCLDLMNTEAFF	NA	NA	TRBJ1-1	TRBV5-1
TGCAGTGCTAGACGTCGGCAGGGGAATTCGGACACTGAAGCTTTCTTT	CSARRRQGNSDTEAFF	NA	many	TRBJ1-1	TRBV20-1
TGCAGCGTCGCCGGGACTAGCGGAGAAGATACGCAGTATTTT	CSVAGTSGEDTQYF	TRBD2	NA	TRBJ2-3	TRBV29-1
TGCGCCAGCAGCTTGGGGGCTAGCGGGAGGGCCCCTCAGGCTAGAACGAATACGCAGTATTTT	CASSLGASGRAPQARTNTQYF	TRBD2	once	TRBJ2-3	TRBV5-1
TGTGCCAGCAGTTACGGGGGGAGTTCACCCCTCCACTTT	CASSYGGSSPLHF	NA	few	TRBJ1-6	TRBV6-6
TGCGCCAGCAGCTTCATGTCCGGGACAGGGAACACTGAAGCTTTCTTT	CASSFMSGTGNTEAFF	TRBD1	NA	TRBJ1-1	TRBV5-1
TGTGCCAGCTCACCACAGAATGGTATGGCTTTCTTT	CASSPQNGMAFF	NA	NA	TRBJ1-1	TRBV18
TGTGCCAGCAGTTTTGACCATGGAGGAGATACGCAGTATTTT	CASSFDHGGDTQYF	NA	few	TRBJ2-3	TRBV12-3/TRBV12-4
TGCGCCAGCAAGGAGGCAGGGGTCAACTATGGCTACACCTTC	CASKEAGVNYGYTF	NA	few	TRBJ1-2	TRBV5-1
TGTGCCAGCAGCGCCCTCGGTTGGCTAGCCCGCACAGATACGCAGTATTTT	CASSALGWLARTDTQYF	NA	few	TRBJ2-3	TRBV7-3
TGTGCCACGACCGGGGTGACCTATAATTCACCCCTCCACTTT	CATTGVTYNSPLHF	NA	NA	TRBJ1-6	TRBV7-2